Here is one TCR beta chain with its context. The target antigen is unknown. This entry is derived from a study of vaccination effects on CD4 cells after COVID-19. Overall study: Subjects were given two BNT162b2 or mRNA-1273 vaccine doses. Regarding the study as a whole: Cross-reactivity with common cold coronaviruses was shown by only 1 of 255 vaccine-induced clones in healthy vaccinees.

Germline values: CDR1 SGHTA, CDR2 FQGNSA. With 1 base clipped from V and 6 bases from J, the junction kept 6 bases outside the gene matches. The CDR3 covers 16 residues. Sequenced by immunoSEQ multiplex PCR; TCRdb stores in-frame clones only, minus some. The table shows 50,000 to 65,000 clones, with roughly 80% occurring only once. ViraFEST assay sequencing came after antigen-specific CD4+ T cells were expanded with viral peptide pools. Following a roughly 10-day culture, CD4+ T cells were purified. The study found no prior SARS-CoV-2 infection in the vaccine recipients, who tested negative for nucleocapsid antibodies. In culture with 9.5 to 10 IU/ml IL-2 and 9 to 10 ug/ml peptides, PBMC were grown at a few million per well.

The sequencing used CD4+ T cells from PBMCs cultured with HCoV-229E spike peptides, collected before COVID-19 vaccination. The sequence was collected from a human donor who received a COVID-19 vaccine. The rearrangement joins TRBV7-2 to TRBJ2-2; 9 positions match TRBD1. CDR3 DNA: TGTGCCAGCAGCTTAGGGGACAGGGTGGGGGCCGGGGAGCTGTTTTTT. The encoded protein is CASSLGDRVGAGELFF. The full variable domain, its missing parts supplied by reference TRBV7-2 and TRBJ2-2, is GAGVSQSPSNKVTEKGKDVELRCDPISGHTALYWYRQSLGQGLEFLIYFQGNSAPDKSGLPSDRFSAERTGGSVSTLTIQRTQQEDSAVYLCASSLGDRVGAGELFFGEGSRLTVL.